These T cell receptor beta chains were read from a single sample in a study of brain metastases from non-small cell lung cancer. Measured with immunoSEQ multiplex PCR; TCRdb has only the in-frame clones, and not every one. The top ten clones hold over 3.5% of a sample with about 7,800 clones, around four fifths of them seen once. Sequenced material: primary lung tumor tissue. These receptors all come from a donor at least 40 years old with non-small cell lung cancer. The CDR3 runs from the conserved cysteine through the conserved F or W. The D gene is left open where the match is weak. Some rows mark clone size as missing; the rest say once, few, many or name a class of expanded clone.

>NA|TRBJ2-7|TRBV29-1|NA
CSVGSTMAGYEQYF
TGCAGCGTGGGCAGTACGATGGCGGGATACGAGCAGTACTTC
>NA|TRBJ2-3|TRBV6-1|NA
CASSDWWGGTDTQYF
TGTGCCAGCAGTGATTGGTGGGGAGGCACAGATACGCAGTATTTT
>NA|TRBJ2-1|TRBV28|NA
CASSLQGDNEQFF
TGTGCCAGCAGTTTACAGGGAGACAATGAGCAGTTCTTC
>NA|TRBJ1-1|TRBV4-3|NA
CASSRSYRAFTEAFF
TGCGCCAGCAGCCGTTCCTACAGGGCCTTCACTGAAGCTTTCTTT
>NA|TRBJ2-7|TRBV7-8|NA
CASSLVRERNSYEQYF
TGTGCCAGCAGCTTAGTTAGAGAACGAAACTCCTACGAGCAGTACTTC
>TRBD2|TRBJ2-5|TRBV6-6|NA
CASRIAGTFQETQYF
TGTGCCAGCAGGATAGCGGGGACCTTCCAAGAGACCCAGTACTTC
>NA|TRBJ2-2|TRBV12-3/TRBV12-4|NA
CASSLRNTGKLFF
TGTGCCAGCAGTTTAAGAAACACCGGGAAGCTGTTTTTT
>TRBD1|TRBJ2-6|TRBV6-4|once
CASSGTGSSGANVLTF
TGTGCCAGCAGTGGGACAGGGTCCTCTGGGGCCAACGTCCTGACTTTC
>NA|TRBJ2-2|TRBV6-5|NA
CASIPSGVNTGELFF
TGTGCCAGCATTCCCTCTGGGGTGAACACCGGGGAGCTGTTTTTT
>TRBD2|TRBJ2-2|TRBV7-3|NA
CASSSRTSFFTGELFF
TGTGCCAGCAGCTCCCGGACTAGCTTCTTCACCGGGGAGCTGTTTTTT
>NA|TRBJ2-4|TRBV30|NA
CAWSVARDIQYF
TGTGCCTGGAGTGTGGCCCGTGACATTCAGTACTTC
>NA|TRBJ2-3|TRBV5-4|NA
CASSFPTDTDTQYF
TGTGCCAGCAGCTTCCCTACCGACACAGATACGCAGTATTTT
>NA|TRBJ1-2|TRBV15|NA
CATSRAVQGLIGYTF
TGTGCCACCAGCAGAGCTGTACAGGGCTTAATCGGCTACACCTTC
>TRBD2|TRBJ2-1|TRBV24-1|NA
CATSDSGRNSNNEQFF
TGTGCCACCAGTGACTCCGGGAGGAACTCAAACAATGAGCAGTTCTTC
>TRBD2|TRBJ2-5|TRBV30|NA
CAWTSGGGETQYF
TGTGCCTGGACTAGCGGGGGTGGGGAGACCCAGTACTTC
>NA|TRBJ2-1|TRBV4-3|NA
CASSQAPSTVRTSYNEQFF
TGCGCCAGCAGCCAAGCCCCATCGACAGTACGAACCTCCTACAATGAGCAGTTCTTC
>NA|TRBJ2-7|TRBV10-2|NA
CASSDAQTYEQYF
TGCGCCAGCAGTGATGCACAAACCTACGAGCAGTACTTC
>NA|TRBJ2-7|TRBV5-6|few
CASSSTFLTYEQYF
TGTGCCAGCAGCTCCACGTTCCTTACCTACGAGCAGTACTTC
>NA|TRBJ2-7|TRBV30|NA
CAWGRGHEQYF
TGTGCTTGGGGGCGGGGGCACGAGCAGTACTTC
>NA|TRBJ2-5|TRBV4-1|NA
CASSQGGTLRETQYF
TGCGCCAGCAGCCAAGGGGGGACTTTACGAGAGACCCAGTACTTC
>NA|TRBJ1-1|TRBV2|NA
CASIRDLNTEAFF
TGTGCCAGCATAAGGGACCTGAACACTGAAGCTTTCTTT
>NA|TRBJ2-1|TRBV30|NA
CAWRGKQFF
TGTGCCTGGAGGGGCAAGCAGTTCTTC
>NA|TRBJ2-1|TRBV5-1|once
CASSLGSYNEQFF
TGCGCCAGCAGCCTGGGATCCTACAATGAGCAGTTCTTC
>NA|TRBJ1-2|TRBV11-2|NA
CASSSKVRGGYTF
TGTGCCAGCAGCTCAAAAGTCAGGGGTGGCTACACCTTC
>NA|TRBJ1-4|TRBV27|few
CASSLRGDEKLFF
TGTGCCAGCAGTTTAAGAGGGGATGAAAAACTGTTTTTT
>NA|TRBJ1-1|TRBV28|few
CASSLEVRRNTEAFF
TGTGCCAGCAGTTTAGAGGTCAGAAGGAACACTGAAGCTTTCTTT
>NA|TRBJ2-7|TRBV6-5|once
CASKNWGQEYEQYF
TGTGCCAGTAAAAACTGGGGGCAGGAGTACGAGCAGTACTTC
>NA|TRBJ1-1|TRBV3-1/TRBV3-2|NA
CASSQDGRATEAFF
TGTGCCAGCAGCCAAGACGGCAGGGCCACTGAAGCTTTCTTT
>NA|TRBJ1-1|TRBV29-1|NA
CSVRGPNTEAFF
TGCAGCGTCAGGGGCCCGAACACTGAAGCTTTCTTT
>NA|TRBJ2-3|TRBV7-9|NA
CASSLGADPSTDTQYF
TGTGCCAGCAGCTTAGGGGCCGATCCTAGCACAGATACGCAGTATTTT
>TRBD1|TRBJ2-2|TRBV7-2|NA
CASSPTGTGIIGELFF
TGTGCCAGCAGCCCGACCGGGACAGGAATCATCGGGGAGCTGTTTTTT
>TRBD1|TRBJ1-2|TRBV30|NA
CAWIVQGAGGYTF
TGTGCCTGGATCGTACAGGGGGCAGGGGGCTACACCTTC
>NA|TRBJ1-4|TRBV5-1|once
CASSLGTNYNEKLFF
TGCGCCAGCAGCTTGGGGACAAACTATAATGAAAAACTGTTTTTT
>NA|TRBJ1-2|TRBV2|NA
CASSESRLGAGYGYTF
TGTGCCAGCAGTGAAAGCCGGTTGGGGGCGGGCTATGGCTACACCTTC
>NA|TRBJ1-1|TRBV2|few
CASSERTVNMNTEAFF
TGTGCCAGCAGTGAACGGACAGTAAACATGAACACTGAAGCTTTCTTT
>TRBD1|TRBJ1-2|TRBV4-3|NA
CASSQDSGQGVEGYTF
TGCGCCAGCAGCCAAGATTCGGGACAGGGTGTCGAGGGCTACACCTTC
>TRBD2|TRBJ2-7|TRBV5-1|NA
CASSLAGVYKQYF
TGCGCCAGCAGCCTAGCGGGGGTCTACAAGCAGTACTTC
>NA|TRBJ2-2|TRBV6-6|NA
CASSSGGRNTGELFF
TGTGCCAGCAGCAGTGGGGGGAGAAACACCGGGGAGCTGTTTTTT
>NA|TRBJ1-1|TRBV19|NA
CASSPRQTTEAFF
TGTGCCAGTAGTCCACGACAAACCACTGAAGCTTTCTTT
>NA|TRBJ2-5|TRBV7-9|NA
CASSLQMAEGETQYF
TGTGCCAGCAGCTTACAGATGGCCGAGGGGGAGACCCAGTACTTC
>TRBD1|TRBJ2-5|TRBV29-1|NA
CSVVPGQQTFQETQYF
TGCAGCGTTGTCCCGGGACAGCAAACCTTCCAAGAGACCCAGTACTTC
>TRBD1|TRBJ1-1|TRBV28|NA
CASRSGTVNTEAFF
TGTGCCAGCCGATCCGGGACAGTGAACACTGAAGCTTTCTTT
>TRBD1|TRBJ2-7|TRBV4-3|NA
CASSQALTGVTYSYEQYF
TGCGCCAGCAGCCAAGCTCTTACAGGGGTGACGTACTCCTACGAGCAGTACTTC
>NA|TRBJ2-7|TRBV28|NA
CASASPRRMYF
TGTGCCAGCGCGAGCCCTCGGAGGATGTACTTC
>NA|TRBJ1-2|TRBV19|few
CASSIPPYRINYGYTF
TGTGCCAGTAGTATCCCGCCCTACAGGATTAACTATGGCTACACCTTC
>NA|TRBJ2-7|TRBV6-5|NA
CASSYSYTYEQYF
TGTGCCAGCAGTTATAGCTACACCTACGAGCAGTACTTC
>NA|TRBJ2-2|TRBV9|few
CASSVGGMNTGELFF
TGTGCCAGCAGCGTCGGGGGTATGAACACCGGGGAGCTGTTTTTT
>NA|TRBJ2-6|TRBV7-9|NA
CASSSIISRANVLTF
TGTGCCAGCAGCTCAATCATCTCTAGGGCCAACGTCCTGACTTTC
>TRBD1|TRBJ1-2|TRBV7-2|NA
CASSLAQRDRNYGYTF
TGTGCCAGCAGCTTAGCGCAGAGGGACAGAAACTATGGCTACACCTTC
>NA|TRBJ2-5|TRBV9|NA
CASSVAEGWGETQYF
TGTGCCAGCAGCGTAGCTGAGGGTTGGGGAGAGACCCAGTACTTC
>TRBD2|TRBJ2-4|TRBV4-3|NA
CASSQVGAGGPGNIQYF
TGCGCCAGCAGCCAAGTGGGAGCGGGGGGGCCAGGAAACATTCAGTACTTC